The clone carrying this T cell receptor (beta chain) was seen just once. Original methodology: Amplifying reference gene primers gave estimates of nucleated cell counts. Clones were sequenced by immunoSEQ multiplex PCR, and TCRdb holds only the in-frame ones, with some missing. That table gives V, J and clone size, and the DNA gave D and trimming. The top ten clones hold 2.5% to 4% of a sample with 250,000 to 300,000 clones, about 80% of them seen once. CDR3 size: 19 residues. This sample was taken from a study of blood T cell repertoires in COVID-19. Study as a whole: The United States, Italy and Spain were the sources of the acute and convalescent COVID-19 samples.

Sequencing was performed on peripheral blood. This rearrangement joins TRBV21-1 to TRBJ2-4; the DNA was not used to check the table's D call, TRBD2. TRBV21-1 represents a pseudogene. The TCR was taken from an elderly woman with acute or convalescent COVID-19. CDR3 sequence reads: CASSKGKEGGPFAYHIQYF. Here the CDR3 DNA reads TGTGCCAGCAGCAAAGGTAAGGAGGGGGGGCCCTTTGCATATCACATTCAGTACTTC.